This entry concerns a single T cell receptor (beta chain). The sample belongs to a study of blood T cell repertoires in COVID-19. Overall study context: The analysed material was cDNA or gDNA that came from T cells, B-cell-depleted T cells, or PBMCs.

Recruitment covered under 25 US areas and drew participants whose ages spanned about 18 to 95 years. Allocation to cohorts depended on clinical history reported by the participants. CDR3 length: 13 residues. Trimming removed 8 bases from V and 2 bases from J, with 13 bases in between. CDR1 and CDR2 (germline): MDHEN, SYDVKM. Libraries were prepared by immunoSEQ multiplex PCR; TCRdb keeps only in-frame clonotypes and omits some of them. The sample carries nearly 350,000 clones, over 75% recorded once. This sequence was found in a woman aged 30 to 39 who had recovered from COVID-19. The sequencing sample was made of PBMCs or T cells enriched from blood (not recorded which). The V and J genes are TRBV28 and TRBJ2-7; a possible D gene is TRBD1 (6 bases). This CDR3 reads CASLGDKPYEQYF. The CDR3 DNA reads TGTGCCAGCCTAGGGGACAAGCCCTACGAGCAGTACTTC.